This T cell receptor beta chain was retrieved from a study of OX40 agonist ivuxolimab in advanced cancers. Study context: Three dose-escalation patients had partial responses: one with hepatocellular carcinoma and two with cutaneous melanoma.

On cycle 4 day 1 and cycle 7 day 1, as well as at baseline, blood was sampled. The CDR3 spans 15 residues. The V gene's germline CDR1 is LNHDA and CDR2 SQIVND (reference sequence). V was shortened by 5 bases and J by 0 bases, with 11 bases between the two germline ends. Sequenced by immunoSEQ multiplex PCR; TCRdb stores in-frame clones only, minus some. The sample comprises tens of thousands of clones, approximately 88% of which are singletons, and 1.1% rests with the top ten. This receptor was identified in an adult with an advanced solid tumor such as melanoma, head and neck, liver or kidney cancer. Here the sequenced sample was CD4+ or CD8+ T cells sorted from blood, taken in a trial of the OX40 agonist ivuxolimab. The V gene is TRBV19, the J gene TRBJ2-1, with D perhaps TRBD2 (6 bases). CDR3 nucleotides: TGTGCCAGTAGTTCGGGACTCCGCTCCTACAATGAGCAGTTCTTC. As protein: CASSSGLRSYNEQFF.